The T cell receptor (beta chain) described here comes from a study of beta chain features in type 1 diabetes. This clone was picked up a small number of times. Antigen unknown. CDR3 length: 17 residues. V lost 0 bases and J lost 0; bases outside the gene matches: 5. From germline, CDR1 is SGHRS and CDR2 YFSETQ. The isolated RNA, all of it, was reverse transcribed, so expressed TCRB transcripts were what got sequenced. This table comes from immunoSEQ multiplex PCR, and its TCRdb copy is limited to in-frame clones, with some not included. This sample yields over 200,000 clones, of which under 13% are seen a single time; about 0.018% belongs to the top ten. About 120 mL of blood, on average, came from one heparinised draw per donor. Via the markers CD45RO/CCR7/CD25/CD127/CD95/CD27, stem cell-like memory, regulatory, central memory and naive CD4+ cells were sorted. Study conclusions and caveats: For Type 1 diabetes patients, all four CD4+ subsets carried TCRB CDR3s that were moderately but significantly shorter. When VDJ junctions were examined, type 1 diabetes patients showed fewer insertions and more deletions. Naive, central memory and Treg TCRB repertoires appeared more alike in patients than in healthy donors.

The chain links TRBV5-1 to TRBJ2-3, with 9 bases lining up with TRBD2. This receptor was identified in a man aged 25-45 years with type 1 diabetes. The material sequenced was naive CD4+ T cells from blood. CDR3 protein: CASSLALAGYSTDTQYF. The CDR3 nucleotides are TGCGCCAGCAGCTTGGCCCTAGCGGGGTATAGCACAGATACGCAGTATTTT.